Below, 16 T cell receptor beta chains from the same sample are listed, as sequenced in a study of cytomegalovirus exposure and HLA in healthy donors. The study ran its PCR with 60 Vbeta and 13 Jbeta primers. The assay was immunoSEQ multiplex PCR, and TCRdb's table has in-frame clones only and misses some. The profile covers roughly 180,000 clones, with approximately 84% appearing a single time and about 2.6% taken by the ten largest. The sequenced sample consisted of PBMCs. The origin of the receptors is a female donor in good health and CMV-seronegative.

The chain uses TRBV27 and TRBJ2-4; possible D gene TRBD2, 6 bases. V was clipped by 2 bases and J by 0 bases, with 11 bases between them. The CDR3 spans 16 residues. Germline lookup yields CDR1 MNHEY and CDR2 SMNVEV (reference sequence). The CDR3, as DNA: TGTGCCAGCAGTTTAGAATGGAGGGGAGCCAAAAACATTCAGTACTTC. It translates to CASSLEWRGAKNIQYF.

This chain uses TRBV2 with TRBJ2-7; perhaps TRBD2 as D (7 bases). The CDR3 is 14 residues long. V shed 11 bases and J shed 0 bases, with 17 bases lying between them. Germline-derived CDR1 and CDR2 are SNHLY and FYNNEI. The CDR3 nucleotides are TGTGCCTGTGCCGGGGGGCGTAACTCCTACGAGCAGTACTTC. It translates to CACAGGRNSYEQYF.

V and J are TRBV11-3 and TRBJ2-4; 11 nucleotides match TRBD1. V was pared by 6 bases and J by 0 bases, with 10 bases of the junction left unmatched. The CDR3 is 18 amino acids. CDR1 and CDR2 from the germline V gene are SGHNT and YENEEA. Here the CDR3 reads CASSRGTGGPLAKNIQYF. Written as DNA, the CDR3 is TGTGCCAGCAGTCGGGGGACAGGGGGACCTCTAGCCAAAAACATTCAGTACTTC.

This chain joins TRBV7-3 and TRBJ2-1; 13 nucleotides line up with TRBD2. Germline CDR1 and CDR2: SGHTA and FQGTGA. Losses at the gene ends were 4 bases for V and 6 bases for J; bases not matched to a gene: 3. The CDR3 totals 15 residues. CDR3 amino acids: CASSSGLAGSNEQFF. CDR3 coding DNA: TGTGCCAGCAGCTCGGGACTAGCGGGATCCAATGAGCAGTTCTTC.

This chain links TRBV27 with TRBJ1-5; 10 nucleotides line up with TRBD1. CDR1 MNHEY and CDR2 SMNVEV come from the germline V gene (reference sequence). Trimming at V came to 6 bases and at J to 2 bases, leaving 7 bases not matched to a gene. The CDR3 covers 16 residues. The CDR3 region is CASRSWGTGGNQPQHF. In nucleotides, the CDR3 is TGTGCCAGCAGGAGTTGGGGGACAGGGGGCAATCAGCCCCAGCATTTT.

The rearrangement joins TRBV6-1 to TRBJ1-2, with TRBD1 identical over 7 bases. This CDR3 has 15 amino acids. Germline V CDR1 and CDR2: MNHNS, SASEGT. V lost 8 bases and J lost 5; bases outside the gene matches: 14. The CDR3 region has the DNA TGTGCCAGCGGCTCTGGAACCGGGACAGTTTATGGCTACACCTTC. It encodes CASGSGTGTVYGYTF.

The V gene is TRBV13, the J gene TRBJ2-1, with 8 positions matching TRBD1. Germline V gene sequence: CDR1 PRHDT, CDR2 FYEKMQ (reference sequence). The CDR3 extends over 15 amino acids. The ends lost 1 base at V and 5 bases at J; junction bases unmatched: 4. CDR3 region: CASSLVPTGDNEQFF. The DNA for the CDR3 is TGTGCCAGCAGCTTAGTTCCGACAGGGGACAATGAGCAGTTCTTC.

This chain connects TRBV5-1 to TRBJ2-1; D not resolved. Germline CDR1 SGHRS, CDR2 YFSETQ. V gave up 3 bases and J gave up 0 bases, with 13 bases separating them. CDR3 size: 16 residues. CDR3 region: CASSWNPGGSYNEQFF. DNA of the CDR3: TGCGCCAGCAGCTGGAACCCCGGCGGCTCCTACAATGAGCAGTTCTTC.

The CDR3 nucleotides read TGTGCCAGCAGCTTGGCGGGATACACCGGGGAGCTGTTTTTT. The encoded protein is CASSLAGYTGELFF. This sequence joins TRBV5-6 and TRBJ2-2; possible D gene TRBD2, 5 bases. Trimming stripped 0 bases from V and 3 bases from J, with 6 bases between. This CDR3 region has 14 residues. Germline CDR1 is SGHDT and CDR2 is YYEEEE.

The genes are TRBV4-1 and TRBJ1-5; D might be TRBD1 (6 bases). Trimming pared 0 bases from V and 0 bases from J, leaving 18 bases between. Germline V gives CDR1 MGHRA, CDR2 YSYEKL. The CDR3 loop spans 19 amino acids. CDR3 coding DNA: TGCGCCAGCAGCCAAGATACAGTCAGGGGCTTCTATAGCAATCAGCCCCAGCATTTT. This translates into CASSQDTVRGFYSNQPQHF.

The gene calls are TRBV30 and TRBJ2-1, with 9 bases that match TRBD1. J lost 7 bases, V lost 1 base, and 5 bases had no gene match. The CDR3 contains 14 residues. Germline lookup yields CDR1 GTSNPN and CDR2 SVGIG (reference sequence). CDR3 residues: CAWSAGTGFNEQFF. The CDR3 nucleotides read TGTGCCTGGAGTGCCGGGACAGGGTTTAATGAGCAGTTCTTC.

The chain couples TRBV19 to TRBJ2-7; TRBD1 is a possible D gene (6 bases). This CDR3 comprises 14 residues. Germline V CDR1 and CDR2: LNHDA, SQIVND (reference sequence). Trimming removed 6 bases from V and 3 bases from J, with 15 bases in between. For the CDR3, the DNA is TGTGCCAGTAGCCCACAGGGCCAAGACTACGAGCAGTACTTC. Its translation: CASSPQGQDYEQYF.

The chain is built from TRBV18 and TRBJ1-1; 9 nucleotides agree with TRBD1. Germline V CDR1 and CDR2: KGHSH, LQKENI. This CDR3 is built from 14 residues. The J segment lost 5 bases and the V segment lost 5 bases, leaving 6 bases of the junction unmatched. The DNA for the CDR3 is TGTGCCAGCTCAGCAGACAGGGGGGGTACTGAAGCTTTCTTT. It specifies CASSADRGGTEAFF.

This chain joins TRBV11-2 and TRBJ2-1; 9 bases line up with TRBD2. The V and J ends lost 3 bases and 7 bases, in that order; junction bases with no gene match: 13. This CDR3 comprises 17 residues. Germline V gene data show CDR1 as SGHAT and CDR2 as FQNNGV. The CDR3 region has the DNA TGTGCCAGCAGCTTGGGCCGGGGCGGGAGGGACTTTAATGAGCAGTTCTTC. The encoded protein is CASSLGRGGRDFNEQFF.

The genes are TRBV10-1 and TRBJ2-5; 7 positions agree with TRBD1. The end of the DNA aligns better with TRBJ2-7, so the J call may be wrong. The CDR3 spans 15 residues. The V gene's germline CDR1 is WNHNN and CDR2 SYGVQD (reference sequence). The DNA for the CDR3 is TGCGCCAGCAGTGGATCAGGGGGAACAAACTACGAGCAGTACTTC. Its protein is CASSGSGGTNYEQYF.

This clone was picked up a small number of times. The chain combines TRBV29-1 with TRBJ2-2; tentatively, D is TRBD2 (7 bases). Germline V lookup: CDR1 SQVTM, CDR2 ANQGSEA. The CDR3 totals 16 residues. V lost 6 bases and J lost 0, with 17 bases in between. The CDR3 loop is CSVLGGAGSNTGELFF. As DNA, the CDR3 is TGCAGCGTCCTGGGGGGGGCTGGTTCGAACACCGGGGAGCTGTTTTTT.